The 28 T cell receptor beta chains below come from one sample, sequenced in a study of response to subunit inactivated influenza vaccine. In TCRdb, the RT-PCR reads were re-called with MiXCR into one record per CDR3 protein. The sample has 550,000 to 800,000 distinct CDR3 sequences, approximately 14% seen once; the top ten hold more than 9%. This sample comprised PBMCs from blood, obtained 12 days after vaccination. These receptors all come from a man aged 50 to 60 who received an inactivated influenza vaccine.

The table lists this clonotype with a few counts. This sequence joins TRBV7-2 and TRBJ2-5; D unclear. This CDR3 spans 13 amino acids. The germline CDR1 and CDR2 sequences are SGHTA and FQGNSA. V shed 3 bases and J shed 5 bases, with 10 bases lying between them. In DNA, the CDR3 is TGTGCCAGCAGCTTTGGGCCGGTGGAGACCCAGTACTTC. This translates into CASSFGPVETQYF.

The table lists this clonotype with many counts. The rearrangement joins TRBV6-2 or TRBV6-3 to TRBJ2-2; 10 nucleotides align to TRBD1. Per the germline V gene, CDR1 is MNHEY and CDR2 is SVGEGT. The CDR3 consists of 14 residues. V lost 8 bases, J lost 4 bases, and 4 bases stayed unmatched. CDR3 residues: CASGQGGSTGELFF. The CDR3 nucleotides read TGTGCCAGCGGACAGGGGGGAAGCACCGGGGAGCTGTTTTTT.

The gene calls are TRBV28 and TRBJ1-3; no reliable D call. CDR3 length equals 14 residues. Germline V gene lookup returns CDR1 MDHEN and CDR2 SYDVKM. V dropped 5 bases and J dropped 3 bases, with 11 bases sitting between them. The CDR3 DNA reads as TGTGCCAGCAGTCCCGACGGACTTGGAAACACCATATATTTT. Encoded protein: CASSPDGLGNTIYF. The complete variable domain, with remaining parts taken from reference TRBV28 and TRBJ1-3, reads DVKVTQSSRYLVKRTGEKVFLECVQDMDHENMFWYRQDPGLGLRLIYFSYDVKMKEKGDIPEGYSVSREKKERFSLILESASTNQTSMYLCASSPDGLGNTIYFGEGSWLTVV.

This clonotype appeared once. This chain uses TRBV5-1 with TRBJ2-1; 7 bases map to TRBD1. The CDR3 contains 17 residues. Trimming cost V 3 bases and J 0 bases; bases outside gene matches: 9. Germline loops: CDR1 SGHRS, CDR2 YFSETQ. CDR3: CASSYRQGLPSYNEQFF. DNA for the CDR3: TGCGCCAGCAGCTACCGACAGGGCCTCCCCTCCTACAATGAGCAGTTCTTC.

This clonotype was recorded a few times. The rearrangement uses TRBV5-1 and TRBJ2-3, with D maybe TRBD2 (5 bases). CDR3 length equals 13 residues. The V and J ends lost 2 bases and 3 bases respectively, with 7 bases between them. The germline gives CDR1 SGHRS, CDR2 YFSETQ. CDR3 DNA sequence: TGCGCCAGCAGCTTATGGGAGACAGATACGCAGTATTTT. It translates to CASSLWETDTQYF.

V is TRBV3-1 and J is TRBJ1-1; D may be TRBD1 (5 bases). The germline V and J ends were trimmed by 6 bases and 10 bases, with 18 bases remaining between them. This CDR3 contains 13 residues. Per the germline V gene, CDR1 is LGHDT and CDR2 is YNNKEL (reference sequence). This chain's CDR3 is CASSKGRLGGAFF. CDR3 nucleotides: TGTGCCAGCAGTAAGGGGAGGCTCGGCGGAGCTTTCTTT.

This clonotype came up a few times. This chain connects TRBV7-2 to TRBJ1-3, with D unclear. The germline gives CDR1 SGHTA, CDR2 FQGNSA. This CDR3 is built from 16 residues. V lost 0 bases, J lost 2 bases, and 11 bases lay in between. The DNA for the CDR3 is TGTGCCAGCAGCTTAGCTCCAGGAAGAACTGGAAACACCATATATTTT. Encoded protein: CASSLAPGRTGNTIYF.

This clonotype was recorded a few times. The chain carries TRBV28 and TRBJ2-4; 9 positions match TRBD1. V was clipped by 5 bases and J by 6 bases; unmatched bases: 8. Germline assignment: CDR1 MDHEN and CDR2 SYDVKM. The CDR3 runs 15 residues. The CDR3 spells CASSVLTGGRNIQYF. DNA for the CDR3: TGTGCCAGCAGTGTACTAACAGGGGGCAGAAACATTCAGTACTTC.

Many counts were recorded for this clonotype. V and J are TRBV12-3 or TRBV12-4 and TRBJ2-7, with TRBD1 matching 7 bases. This CDR3 has 14 residues. V shed 5 bases and J 1 base; nucleotides not matched to a gene: 5. The CDR3 spells CASSVTGSSYEQYF. For the CDR3, the DNA is TGTGCCAGCAGTGTGACAGGGTCTTCCTACGAGCAGTACTTC.

The rearrangement links TRBV4-2 to TRBJ2-7; no clear D gene. CDR3 length: 13 residues. CDR1 LGHNA and CDR2 YNFKEQ come from the germline V gene. Trimming took off 2 bases at V and 2 bases at J, with 7 bases between the two ends. The CDR3 DNA sequence: TGTGCCAGCAGCCAATCTCGGACCTACGAGCAGTACTTC. Translation: CASSQSRTYEQYF.

This clonotype was found a few times. The chain employs TRBV14 and TRBJ2-1, with 7 nucleotides matching TRBD2. Germline V gene data show CDR1 as SGHDN and CDR2 as FVKESK. The CDR3 length is 16 residues. V lost 0 bases to trimming and J lost 5 bases; unmatched junction nucleotides: 7. CDR3 protein: CASSQDWWEGNNEQFF. CDR3 DNA sequence: TGTGCCAGCAGCCAAGATTGGTGGGAGGGAAACAATGAGCAGTTCTTC.

The V and J genes are TRBV12-3 or TRBV12-4 and TRBJ1-1, with TRBD1 matching 8 bases. The CDR3 length is 21 residues. V lost 3 bases to trimming and J lost 1 base; unmatched junction nucleotides: 22. The CDR3 spells CASSFKGIIIRQGKGNTEAFF. CDR3 bases: TGTGCCAGCAGTTTTAAGGGGATAATTATAAGACAGGGGAAGGGGAACACTGAAGCTTTCTTT.

In its sample, this clonotype was seen a few times. J is TRBJ2-3 and V is TRBV28; D not resolved. Germline V CDR1 and CDR2: MDHEN, SYDVKM. Trimming removed 6 bases at V and 4 bases at J, with 17 bases between. There are 15 residues in the CDR3. The CDR3 here is CASRDPSFGADTQYF. The CDR3 DNA follows: TGTGCCAGCAGGGACCCTAGTTTTGGGGCAGATACGCAGTATTTT.

The chain carries TRBV24-1 and TRBJ2-5; perhaps TRBD2 as D (6 bases). CDR3 size: 14 residues. Germline CDR1 KGHDR, CDR2 SFDVKD. Between the trimmed V and J ends, which lost 5 bases and 8 bases, there was a span of 17 bases. CDR3 nucleotides: TGTGCCACCAGTGCCCAAGGGACTGGCGGTACCCAGTACTTC. Its translation: CATSAQGTGGTQYF.

The J gene is TRBJ1-6, the V gene TRBV12-3 or TRBV12-4, with D unresolved. The ends were cut back, 3 bases at V and 5 bases at J, with 8 bases in the middle. CDR3 length: 14 amino acids. The CDR3 spells CASSFENNNSPLHF. DNA for the CDR3: TGTGCCAGCAGTTTTGAAAACAATAATTCACCCCTCCACTTT.

In its sample, this clonotype was seen a few times. The J gene is TRBJ2-3, the V gene TRBV3-1; TRBD2 matches 7 bases. Germline lookup yields CDR1 LGHDT and CDR2 YNNKEL (reference sequence). The CDR3 contains 14 residues. V lost 4 bases to trimming and J lost 0 bases; unmatched junction nucleotides: 1. The CDR3 DNA sequence: TGTGCCAGCAGCCGGCGGGGGAGCACAGATACGCAGTATTTT. The encoded protein is CASSRRGSTDTQYF.

This clonotype was recorded at least ten times. The J gene is TRBJ2-7, the V gene TRBV12-3 or TRBV12-4, with TRBD1 matching over 9 bases. The ends lost 6 bases at V and 2 bases at J; junction bases unmatched: 5. The CDR3 is 14 amino acids. The CDR3 loop reads CASRGTGRPYEQYF. The CDR3 DNA reads as TGTGCCAGCAGAGGGACAGGGAGACCCTACGAGCAGTACTTC.

The V call is TRBV3-1, the J call TRBJ2-3; perhaps TRBD2 as D (5 bases). There are 16 residues in the CDR3. V lost 4 bases, J lost 0 bases, and 14 bases lay in between. The germline gives CDR1 LGHDT, CDR2 YNNKEL (reference sequence). The CDR3 DNA follows: TGTGCCAGCAGCCGTTCCCCAGGCGGGAGCACAGATACGCAGTATTTT. The encoded protein is CASSRSPGGSTDTQYF.

This chain connects TRBV18 to TRBJ2-3; possibly TRBD1 for D (6 bases). V lost 0 bases, J lost 4 bases, and 11 bases lay in between. CDR3 length: 15 residues. Germline V gene data show CDR1 as KGHSH and CDR2 as LQKENI. CDR3 residues: CASSPPQGSPDTQYF. CDR3 sequence (DNA): TGTGCCAGCTCACCACCACAGGGTTCTCCAGATACGCAGTATTTT. The variable domain in full, with the rest retrieved from reference TRBV18 and TRBJ2-3, is NAGVMQNPRHLVRRRGQEARLRCSPMKGHSHVYWYRQLPEEGLKFMVYLQKENIIDESGMPKERFSAEFPKEGPSILRIQQVVRGDSAAYFCASSPPQGSPDTQYFGPGTRLTVL.

This chain joins TRBV6-5 and TRBJ1-2; possibly TRBD1 for D (6 bases). The CDR3 length is 18 residues. Germline assignment: CDR1 MNHEY and CDR2 SVGAGI. The ends were cut back, 0 bases at V and 4 bases at J, with 21 bases in the middle. The DNA for the CDR3 is TGTGCCAGCAGTTACTCGAGGGGCGGAACAGGGAGGGGCTATGGCTACACCTTC. The encoded protein is CASSYSRGGTGRGYGYTF.

This clonotype turned up a few times. The chain has TRBV7-8 and TRBJ1-3; no definite D call. In germline, CDR1 is SGHVS, CDR2 FQNEAQ. V lost 6 bases, J lost 4 bases, and 16 bases lay in between. The CDR3 is 15 amino acids. The CDR3 sequence is CASSLRVPTGNTIYF. CDR3 DNA sequence: TGTGCCAGCAGTCTACGGGTCCCCACCGGAAACACCATATATTTT.

This clonotype has only a few counts. The chain couples TRBV7-9 to TRBJ1-6; weak D call: TRBD1 (5 bases). The V gene's germline CDR1 is SEHNR and CDR2 FQNEAQ (reference sequence). The V end lost 5 bases, the J end lost 4 bases, and 18 bases lay between the germline ends. The CDR3 has 17 amino acids. CDR3 sequence: CASSRGSLGTYNSPLHF. The CDR3 region has the DNA TGTGCCAGCAGCCGTGGGTCATTGGGGACGTATAATTCACCCCTCCACTTT.

The rearrangement uses TRBV29-1 and TRBJ2-6, with TRBD1 matching 7 bases. Losses at the gene ends were 2 bases for V and 0 bases for J; bases not matched to a gene: 13. Germline V gives CDR1 SQVTM, CDR2 ANQGSEA. This CDR3 contains 19 residues. CDR3 residues: CSVELEPGSGGSGANVLTF. The CDR3 DNA is TGCAGCGTTGAATTGGAGCCGGGATCAGGGGGCTCTGGGGCCAACGTCCTGACTTTC. The full variable domain, in which reference TRBV29-1 and TRBJ2-6 provide the parts outside the CDR3, is SAVISQKPSRDICQRGTSLTIQCQVDSQVTMMFWYRQQPGQSLTLIATANQGSEATYESGFVIDKFPISRPNLTFSTLTVSNMSPEDSSIYLCSVELEPGSGGSGANVLTFGAGSRLTVL.

With regard to this clonotype: This could be a read error, since a much larger clone is one nucleotide away. V usage is TRBV5-1 and J usage is TRBJ2-1, with no clear D. Germline V lookup: CDR1 SGHRS, CDR2 YFSETQ. This CDR3 is built from 16 residues. The V gene lost 6 bases and the J gene lost 0 bases, with 16 bases spanning the gap. CDR3 region: CASIGTAMSSYNEQFF. CDR3 DNA sequence: TGCGCCAGCATCGGTACAGCTATGAGCTCCTACAATGAGCAGTTCTTC. Combining the CDR3 with reference TRBV5-1 and TRBJ2-1 gives the whole variable domain KAGVTQTPRYLIKTRGQQVTLSCSPISGHRSVSWYQQTPGQGLQFLFEYFSETQRNKGNFPGRFSGRQFSNSRSEMNVSTLELGDSALYLCASIGTAMSSYNEQFFGPGTRLTVL.

This clonotype was seen many times. The chain uses TRBV29-1 and TRBJ2-7; D remains unclear. Germline CDR1 is SQVTM and CDR2 is ANQGSEA. Trimming removed 4 bases at V and 0 bases at J, with 7 bases between. The CDR3 extends over 12 amino acids. In DNA, the CDR3 is TGCAGCGTTGCAACAGCCTCCTACGAGCAGTACTTC. As protein: CSVATASYEQYF.

A few counts support this clonotype. The chain links TRBV4-2 to TRBJ1-1; no clear D gene. The ends were cut back, 0 bases at V and 1 base at J, with 6 bases in the middle. Germline lookup yields CDR1 LGHNA and CDR2 YNFKEQ. This CDR3 has 14 amino acids. CDR3 coding DNA: TGTGCCAGCAGCCAAGAGCCGGAGAACACTGAAGCTTTCTTT. Protein: CASSQEPENTEAFF.

This clonotype was seen a handful of times. The chain combines TRBV7-6 with TRBJ1-1; the D is unclear. This CDR3 comprises 16 residues. Germline V gene lookup returns CDR1 SGHVS and CDR2 FNYEAQ. Trimming cost V 2 bases and J 0 bases, with 13 bases left between them. CDR3 coding DNA: TGTGCCAGCAGCTTATCGACGCTGGCGCTGAACACTGAAGCTTTCTTT. Its protein product is CASSLSTLALNTEAFF.

The genes are TRBV10-3 and TRBJ2-7, with a possible D match to TRBD2 (6 bases). This CDR3 has 14 residues. V dropped 3 bases and J dropped 2 bases, with 11 bases sitting between them. From germline, CDR1 is ENHRY and CDR2 SYGVKD. The CDR3 loop reads CAISDGGGTYEQYF. DNA for the CDR3: TGTGCCATCAGTGATGGCGGCGGGACCTACGAGCAGTACTTC.